Below, one TCR beta chain is given with its context. No antigen is known for it. This specimen belongs to a study of graft-versus-host responses after intestinal transplantation. This CDR3 region has 18 residues. The germline V gene encodes CDR1 SGHDN and CDR2 FVKESK. Germline trimming cut 3 bases from V and 0 bases from J; bases unmatched to any gene: 11. This table comes from immunoSEQ multiplex PCR, and its TCRdb copy is limited to in-frame clones, with some not included. In the table there are about 85,000 clones, roughly 80% of which are singletons. Material: unstimulated CD4+ T cells sorted from spleen or lymph node cells, obtained before intestinal transplant. V usage is TRBV14 and J usage is TRBJ2-1; 7 bases line up with TRBD1. This clonotype originated in a human donor who received an intestinal transplant. As DNA, the CDR3 is TGTGCCAGCAGCCAGGCCGACAGGGATTGGGGCTCCTACAATGAGCAGTTCTTC. Translation gives CASSQADRDWGSYNEQFF.